This T cell receptor beta chain appears in the sequencing data of a study of shared clonotypes between healthy human individuals. Overall study context: Each donor's CD8 memory used one plate, CD8 naive two, each CD4 subset three. Study-wide findings and caveats: The study generally estimated greater richness for naive than memory subsets. The expectation was that sequencing depth would affect clonotype sharing among donors.

The CDR3 extends over 12 amino acids. Germline V CDR1 and CDR2: MNHEY, SVGAGI. V shed 4 bases and J shed 4 bases, with 7 bases lying between them. This clone was found once. Its antigen remains unknown. All participating donors were Caucasian adults from Nashville, Tennessee. Repertoires were generated with immunoSEQ multiplex PCR, while TCRdb's copy carries only in-frame clones and drops some. In the table there are hundreds of thousands of clones, 55% to 85% of which are singletons. Sequenced input: memory CD4+ T cells sorted from blood. Subset meaning: CD45RA-negative fraction. This receptor was obtained from a woman in her thirties in good health. The rearrangement joins TRBV6-5 to TRBJ1-1; D remains unclear. CDR3 sequence (DNA): TGTGCCAGCAGTTCGTTGGCCACTGAAGCTTTCTTT. Its protein is CASSSLATEAFF.